This TCR beta chain was obtained from a study of cytomegalovirus exposure and HLA in healthy donors. Researchers ran the PCR with 60 Vbeta and 13 Jbeta primers. Using immunoSEQ multiplex PCR, the repertoire was profiled, and TCRdb retains in-frame clones only, with some absent. The sample has around 150,000 clones; roughly 70% are singletons. The receptor comes from a woman in her 40s in good health and CMV-seropositive. The sequencing sample was made of PBMCs.

CDR3 residues: CASSRGRGEQYF. In DNA form, the CDR3 reads TGTGCCAGCAGCCGAGGCAGGGGCGAGCAGTACTTC. This chain connects TRBV5-6 to TRBJ2-5; tentative D call: TRBD1 (6 bases). The assigned J gene may be wrong: the sequence end matches TRBJ2-7 better. This CDR3 has 12 amino acids. CDR1 is SGHDT, CDR2 YYEEEE, per germline.